What follows is one T cell receptor (beta chain) and its context. The data belong to a study of somatic mutations in cytotoxic T cells in rheumatoid arthritis. Sequencing used immunoSEQ multiplex PCR; TCRdb keeps in-frame clones, though not all of them. This table has fewer than 25,000 clones, about 77% appearing once. CDR1 is SGHKS and CDR2 is YYEKEE in the germline V gene (reference sequence). The V end lost 2 bases, the J end lost 0 bases, and 8 bases lay between the germline ends. The CDR3 is 14 residues long. Positive magnetic bead selection, which isolated the CD4+ and CD8+ cells, was followed by a flow cytometry check of purity.

The receptor was derived from an adult with rheumatoid arthritis. The chain has TRBV5-5 and TRBJ1-1; no definite D call. What was sequenced was CD8+ T cells sorted from blood. Here the CDR3 DNA reads TGTGCCAGCAGCTTAGGCGGAATGAACACTGAAGCTTTCTTT. Its translation is CASSLGGMNTEAFF.